The clone carrying this T cell receptor (beta chain) was detected only once. The data are from a study of blood T cell repertoires in COVID-19. Looking at the study overall: Sites across the United States, Italy and Spain contributed samples from acute and convalescent COVID-19. PBMCs, B-cell-depleted T cells, or T cells provided the cDNA or gDNA that made up the material.

The CDR3 length is 13 residues. Per the germline V gene, CDR1 is LGHNA and CDR2 is YSLEER. Trimming took 1 base from V and 10 from J, leaving 13 bases between them. How the authors handled the data: Counts of nucleated cells, estimated from reference gene primer amplification, were obtained. TCRdb keeps only in-frame clones here, not all; method: immunoSEQ multiplex PCR. V, J and clone size were drawn from that table, and D and trimming were deduced from the DNA. The repertoire consists of tens of thousands of clones, with about 86% occurring once and the leading ten covering more than 10%. The sequenced sample was peripheral blood. This sequence was found in a human donor in a cohort sampled during active COVID-19. The rearrangement joins TRBV4-3 to TRBJ2-5; D is possibly TRBD1 (5 bases). CDR3 residues: CASSQGEGAIQYF. DNA for the CDR3: TGCGCCAGCAGCCAAGGTGAAGGGGCGATCCAGTACTTC.